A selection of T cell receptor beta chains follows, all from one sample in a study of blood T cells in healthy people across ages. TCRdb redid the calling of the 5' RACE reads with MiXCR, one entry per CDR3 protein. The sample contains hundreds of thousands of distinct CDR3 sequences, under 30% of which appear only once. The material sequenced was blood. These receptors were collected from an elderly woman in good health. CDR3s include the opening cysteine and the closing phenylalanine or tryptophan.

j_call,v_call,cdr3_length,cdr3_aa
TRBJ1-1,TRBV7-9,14,CASSLSTGGVGAFF
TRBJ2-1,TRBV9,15,CAGSGSQRGHNEQFF
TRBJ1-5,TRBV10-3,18,CAISDRGPLGIGNQPQHF
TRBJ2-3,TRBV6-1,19,CASSDDSPRDSSSTDTQYF
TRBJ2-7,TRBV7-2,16,CASSLESGVSSYEQYF
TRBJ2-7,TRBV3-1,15,CASSPSGTGPYEQYF
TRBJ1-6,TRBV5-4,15,CASSLEMGENSPLHF
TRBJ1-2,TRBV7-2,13,CASSLSALIGYTF
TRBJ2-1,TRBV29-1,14,CSSRDRGFYNEQFF
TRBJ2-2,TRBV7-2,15,CASSQTGAGTGELFF
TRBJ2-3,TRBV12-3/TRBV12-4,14,CASGGRNTADTQYF
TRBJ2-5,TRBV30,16,CAWSVPIGPEGETQYF
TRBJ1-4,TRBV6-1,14,CASSAPGGGEKLFF
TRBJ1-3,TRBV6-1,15,CASSESPSSGNTIYF
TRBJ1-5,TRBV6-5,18,CASSSNPPLREGNQPQHF
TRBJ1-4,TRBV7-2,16,CASSFFRDRFNEKLFF
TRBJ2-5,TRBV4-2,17,CASSQDGPGLIQETQYF
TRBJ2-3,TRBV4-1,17,CASSQDPFAGGRDTQYF
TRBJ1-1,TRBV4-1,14,CASSQGQRNTEAFF
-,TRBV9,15,CASSEQGGSYNEQYF
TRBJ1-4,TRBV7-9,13,CASSLRDTEKLFF
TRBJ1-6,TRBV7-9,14,CASSLLPSNSPLHF
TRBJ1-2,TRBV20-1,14,CSAQLVAVIYGYTF
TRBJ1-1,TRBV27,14,CASSFGSGSTEAFF
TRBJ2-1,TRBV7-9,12,CASSLDGHEQFF
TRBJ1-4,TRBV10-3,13,CATHRGLNEKRFF
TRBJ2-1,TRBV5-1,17,CASSPRGQGKSYNEQFF
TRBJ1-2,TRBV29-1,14,CSVNDPGTDYGYTF
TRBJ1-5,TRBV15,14,CATSSPGRNQPQHF
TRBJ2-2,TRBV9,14,CASSVAGDTGELFF
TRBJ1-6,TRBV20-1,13,CSAPGPGNSPLHF
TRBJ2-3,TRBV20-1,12,CSARGGPDTQYF
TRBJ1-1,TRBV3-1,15,CASSQPGQGRSEAFF
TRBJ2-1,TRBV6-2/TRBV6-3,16,CASSYGSSGAYNEQFF
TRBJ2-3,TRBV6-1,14,CASSELGGSDTQYF
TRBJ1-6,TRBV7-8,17,CASSRQHPSSYNSPLHF
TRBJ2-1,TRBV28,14,CASTVPGVNNEQFF
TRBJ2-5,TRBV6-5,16,CASSYSKGTGFGEQYF
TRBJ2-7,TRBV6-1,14,CASSEREGSYEQYF